This T cell receptor (beta chain) is from a study of blood T cell repertoires in COVID-19. As for the study in general: PBMCs, B-cell-depleted T cells, or T cells provided the cDNA or gDNA that made up the material.

Some clones are missing from TCRdb's copy, which holds only in-frame ones; the method was immunoSEQ multiplex PCR. The repertoire holds 260,000 or so clones, with over 75% as singletons. J lost 4 bases, V lost 2 bases, and 3 bases had no gene match. CDR3 length: 15 amino acids. Germline CDR1 reads MRHNA; CDR2 reads SNTAGT. Cohorts were based on clinical histories the participants reported. Two negative PCRs, clearance, or symptom resolution characterized the recovered Cohort 3 donors. A word on this clone: This sample includes further DNA sequences coding for the same CDR3.

The chain links TRBV6-4 to TRBJ2-3; 10 nucleotides agree with TRBD2. The TCR comes from a man between 18 and 35 years old who had recovered from COVID-19. The sample consisted of PBMCs or T cells enriched from blood (not recorded which). This CDR3 is CASSDASGGADTQYF. The CDR3 DNA sequence: TGTGCCAGCAGTGACGCTAGCGGGGGAGCAGATACGCAGTATTTT.